This paragraph reports one T cell receptor beta chain. Its binding antigen is unknown. The record has no base qualities; no much larger clone is one base away. The donors were healthy, HIV-negative adults who had no recently reported acute infections or vaccinations. Only Caucasian adults living in Nashville, Tennessee, USA were represented among the donors. For unsorted samples, 75 million to 90 million PBMCs were counted, and genomic DNA was extracted using the QIAamp DNA Blood Mini kit. Blood was obtained by leukapheresis, after which PBMCs were separated by Ficoll-Histopaque density gradient centrifugation and cryopreserved in liquid nitrogen vapor phase. Using the deep immunoSEQ assay, TCR CDR3 regions were amplified from genomic DNA by multiplex PCR. Genomic DNA extracted from each cell subset was distributed evenly over all wells of several immunoSEQ 96-well plates, and each plate served as one replicate. For unsorted PBMC, roughly 0.3 ug genomic DNA, equal to approximately 30,000 T cell genomes, was loaded into each replicate PCR. Unsorted PBMC genomic DNA was sequenced across ten immunoSEQ deep assay plates. Purified libraries were quantified with a Qubit 3.0 fluorometer, sized on a Bioanalyzer 2100, and re-quantified with the KAPA Library Quantification kit. Every immunoSEQ 96-well plate was sequenced on a dedicated single-read 150-cycle Illumina NextSeq 550 flow cell. Under the source paper's analysis protocol: Because only junctional sequences without quality scores were contained in the immunoSEQ output, filtering matching that applied to full-length reads could not be performed. To assign V/J genes and CDR3, sequences were annotated against IMGT germline references using PyIR, a Python wrapper for IgBLAST v1.9. Reads with weak V/J assignments (E-value above 1e-6), missing CDR3, stop codons, out-of-frame junctions, or ambiguous translated residues were removed. A V3J clonotype was defined by an identical inferred V gene, J gene, and CDR3 amino acid sequence. The percentage overlap between two repertoires was calculated by dividing the number of shared unique clonotypes by the size of the smaller repertoire. Three approaches were used to assess repertoire richness: RTK rarefaction, the Chao1 estimator, and Recon v2.1 estimates of unobserved clonotypes. What TCRdb holds here is the immuneACCESS table cut down to in-frame rearrangements. Part of the clones is not present; checked against another copy, under half of the missing clones reflect an unresolved V gene, and the others are unexplained. The V and J calls and clone size were taken over from that table, and D and trimming were inferred from the DNA. For this sample the table gives a few hundred thousand clones, of which around 77% were detected only once. Around 12% of the sample is held by the ten biggest clonotypes.

This specimen comes from a study of shared clonotypes between healthy human individuals (dated by TCRdb to the early 2020s). About the investigation overall: Three men and two women, aged 18 to 49 years, made up the cohort. To estimate repertoire size and how much clonotype sharing occurs between individuals, the study deeply sequenced the blood TCR repertoires of a handful of healthy adults. Different laboratories and diverse techniques were used to prepare libraries and sequence TCR repertoires, to increase sequencing depth and limit assay-specific biases. Each donor's leukapheresis produced roughly between roughly 0.85 and 10 billion PBMCs.

The CDR1 and CDR2 encoded by the germline V gene (reference sequence) are SEHNR and FQNEAQ. The V end gives up 2 bases and the J end 5 bases, leaving 5 bases in the junction not matched to a gene. The CDR3 numbers 14 residues from cysteine through phenylalanine. Only the CDR3 DNA stays, 42 bases, in frame from base 1. The paper's findings and limits, for the study overall: Pairwise subsampling led to the expectation that sequencing depth would affect the degree of clonotype sharing among donors. Only blood was sampled, and tissue TCR repertoires likely differ from those in blood. Because the study included a small number of donors, the genetic and exposure-history diversity represented was limited.

The receptor chain draws on TRBV7-9 and TRBJ1-1, and TRBD1 matches 7 of the central bases. The receptor was isolated from a woman in her thirties or forties in good health. Some clones in this sample may be carry-over from other donors' samples. Sequences were obtained from PBMCs. The bases read TGTGCCAGCAGCTTAACAGGGGCAGGGACTGAAGCTTTCTTT. It codes for CASSLTGAGTEAFF.